The next 7 T cell receptor beta chains were all read from a single sample in a study of CD8 T cells in Susac syndrome. The RNA, roughly 0.5 to 1 ug, was put through reverse transcription using random hexamers. MiXCR was run by TCRdb on the immunoSEQ multiplex PCR reads, yielding one entry per CDR3 protein. The sample has 100,000 to 150,000 distinct CDR3 sequences, around 94% seen once. The sequencing input was CD8+ T cells from PBMCs. These receptors all stem from a human donor with Susac syndrome.

This chain links TRBV7-6 with TRBJ1-1, with D hard to call. The CDR3 extends over 13 amino acids. The V end lost 1 base, the J end lost 3 bases, and 6 bases lay between the germline ends. The germline gives CDR1 SGHVS, CDR2 FNYEAQ. In DNA form, the CDR3 reads TGTGCCAGCAGCTTAGGGCAGCACACTGAAGCTTTCTTT. Its protein is CASSLGQHTEAFF.

V is TRBV6-6 and J is TRBJ1-2; D is unresolved. CDR3 length: 13 amino acids. V lost 6 bases and J 3 bases, leaving 11 bases between the germline ends. Germline CDR1 reads MNHNY; CDR2 reads SVGAGI (reference sequence). CDR3 DNA sequence: TGTGCCAGCAGGGAGGGAGCGGACTATGGCTACACCTTC. This codes for CASREGADYGYTF.

The chain joins TRBV7-9 to TRBJ1-1; no clear D. This CDR3 contains 14 residues. Germline V CDR1 and CDR2: SEHNR, FQNEAQ (reference sequence). The V end lost 1 base, the J end lost 4 bases, and 10 bases lay between the germline ends. CDR3 loop: CASSLVRGPTEAFF. The DNA for the CDR3 is TGTGCCAGCAGCTTAGTTCGGGGTCCCACTGAAGCTTTCTTT.

J is TRBJ2-3 and V is TRBV6-4; a possible D gene is TRBD1 (5 bases). Germline V gene sequence: CDR1 MRHNA, CDR2 SNTAGT. The CDR3 runs to 15 residues. The ends were cut back, 3 bases at V and 6 bases at J, with 16 bases in the middle. In DNA form, the CDR3 reads TGTGCCAGCAGTGATAGGGCAGACAGAAGCGATACGCAGTATTTT. It translates to CASSDRADRSDTQYF.

The gene calls are TRBV15 and TRBJ2-7; D is perhaps TRBD2 (6 bases). Trimming left V 1 base short and J 1 base short, with 23 bases between. The CDR3 length is 19 residues. Germline loops: CDR1 LNHNV, CDR2 YYDKDF (reference sequence). The CDR3: CATSRASPLTAGRSYEQYF. CDR3 DNA sequence: TGTGCCACCAGCAGAGCTTCCCCCCTCACGGCAGGGAGGTCCTACGAGCAGTACTTC. The full variable domain, its missing parts supplied by reference TRBV15 and TRBJ2-7, is DAMVIQNPRYQVTQFGKPVTLSCSQTLNHNVMYWYQQKSSQAPKLLFHYYDKDFNNEADTPDNFQSRRPNTSFCFLDIRSPGLGDTAMYLCATSRASPLTAGRSYEQYFGPGTRLTVT.

The chain has TRBV6-2 or TRBV6-3 and TRBJ2-1; 8 bases align to TRBD2. V lost 7 bases to trimming and J lost 5 bases; unmatched junction nucleotides: 13. CDR3 length equals 16 residues. The V gene's germline CDR1 is MNHEY and CDR2 SVGEGT. This chain's CDR3 is CASTNGTGGSHNEQFF. CDR3 sequence (DNA): TGTGCCAGCACCAATGGTACGGGAGGGTCACACAATGAGCAGTTCTTC.

The rearrangement joins TRBV6-5 to TRBJ2-1; a possible D gene is TRBD2 (6 bases). Germline CDR1 MNHEY, CDR2 SVGAGI. CDR3 length: 14 amino acids. Deletions cut 5 bases from V and 6 bases from J, with 14 bases between. CDR3 nucleotide sequence: TGTGCCAGCAGTCCGGAGACTAGTATCAATGAGCAGTTCTTC. Encoded protein: CASSPETSINEQFF.